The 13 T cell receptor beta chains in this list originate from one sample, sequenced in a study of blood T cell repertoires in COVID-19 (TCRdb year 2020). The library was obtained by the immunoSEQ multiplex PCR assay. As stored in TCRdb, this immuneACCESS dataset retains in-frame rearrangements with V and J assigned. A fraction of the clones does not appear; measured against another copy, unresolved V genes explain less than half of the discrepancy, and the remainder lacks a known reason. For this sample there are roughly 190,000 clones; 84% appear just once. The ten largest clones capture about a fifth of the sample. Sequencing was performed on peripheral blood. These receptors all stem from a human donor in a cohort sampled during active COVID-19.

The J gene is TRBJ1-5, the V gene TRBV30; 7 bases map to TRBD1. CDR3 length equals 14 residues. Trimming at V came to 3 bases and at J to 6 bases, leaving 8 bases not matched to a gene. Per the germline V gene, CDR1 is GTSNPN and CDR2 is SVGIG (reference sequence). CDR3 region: CAWSGGTAGQPQHF. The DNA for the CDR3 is TGTGCCTGGAGCGGCGGGACAGCGGGTCAGCCCCAGCATTTT.

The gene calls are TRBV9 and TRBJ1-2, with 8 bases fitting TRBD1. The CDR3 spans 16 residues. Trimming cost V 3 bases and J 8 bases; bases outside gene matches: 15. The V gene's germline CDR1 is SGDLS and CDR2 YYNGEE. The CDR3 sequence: CASSARPDRVLQGYTF. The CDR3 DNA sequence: TGTGCCAGCAGCGCCCGACCGGACAGGGTTTTGCAGGGCTACACCTTC.

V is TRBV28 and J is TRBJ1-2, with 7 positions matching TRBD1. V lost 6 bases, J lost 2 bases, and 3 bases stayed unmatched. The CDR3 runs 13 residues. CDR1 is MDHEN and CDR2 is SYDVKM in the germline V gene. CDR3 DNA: TGTGCCAGCAGACCGGGACAGAACTATGGCTACACCTTC. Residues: CASRPGQNYGYTF.

The CDR3 loop is CASRPQGISPLHF. The CDR3 region has the DNA TGTGCCAGCAGACCACAGGGTATCTCACCCCTCCACTTT. The chain recombines TRBV6-6 with TRBJ1-6, with a tentative D call TRBD1 (6 bases). Germline lookup yields CDR1 MNHNY and CDR2 SVGAGI (reference sequence). Trimming stripped 6 bases from V and 10 bases from J, with 13 bases between. There are 13 residues in the CDR3.

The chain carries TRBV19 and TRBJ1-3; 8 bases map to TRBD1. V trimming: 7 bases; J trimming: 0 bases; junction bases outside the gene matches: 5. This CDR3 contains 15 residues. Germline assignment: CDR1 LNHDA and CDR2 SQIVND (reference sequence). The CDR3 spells CASIDRGYSGNTIYF. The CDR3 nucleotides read TGTGCCAGTATCGACAGGGGTTACTCTGGAAACACCATATATTTT.

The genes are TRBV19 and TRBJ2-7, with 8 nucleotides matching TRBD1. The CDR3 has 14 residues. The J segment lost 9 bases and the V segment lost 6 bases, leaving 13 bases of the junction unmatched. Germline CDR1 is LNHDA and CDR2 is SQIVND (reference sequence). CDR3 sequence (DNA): TGTGCCAGTAGCCTAAGACAGGGGATTACGAGGCAGTACTTC. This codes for CASSLRQGITRQYF.

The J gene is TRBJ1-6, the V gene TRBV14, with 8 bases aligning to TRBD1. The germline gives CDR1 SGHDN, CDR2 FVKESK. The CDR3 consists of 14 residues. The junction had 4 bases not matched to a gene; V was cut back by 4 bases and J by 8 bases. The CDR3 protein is CASSPGTGYSPLHF. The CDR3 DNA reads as TGTGCCAGCAGCCCCGGGACAGGTTATTCACCCCTCCACTTT. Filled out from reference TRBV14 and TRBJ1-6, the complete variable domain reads EAGVTQFPSHSVIEKGQTVTLRCDPISGHDNLYWYRRVMGKEIKFLLHFVKESKQDESGMPNNRFLAERTGGTYSTLKVQPAELEDSGVYFCASSPGTGYSPLHFGNGTRLTVT.

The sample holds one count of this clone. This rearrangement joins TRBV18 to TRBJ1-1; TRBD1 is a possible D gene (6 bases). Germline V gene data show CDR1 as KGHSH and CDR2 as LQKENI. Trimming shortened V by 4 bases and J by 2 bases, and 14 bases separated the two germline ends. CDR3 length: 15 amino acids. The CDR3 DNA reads TGTGCCAGCTCACGCCTCAGGGGTCCCAACACTGAAGCTTTCTTT. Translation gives CASSRLRGPNTEAFF.

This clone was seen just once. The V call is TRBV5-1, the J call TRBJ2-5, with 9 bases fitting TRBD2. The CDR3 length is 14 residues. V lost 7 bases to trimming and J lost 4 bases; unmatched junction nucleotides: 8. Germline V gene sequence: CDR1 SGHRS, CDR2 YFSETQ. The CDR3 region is CASQSGGSLETQYF. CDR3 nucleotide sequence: TGCGCCAGCCAAAGCGGGGGGTCTTTAGAGACCCAGTACTTC.

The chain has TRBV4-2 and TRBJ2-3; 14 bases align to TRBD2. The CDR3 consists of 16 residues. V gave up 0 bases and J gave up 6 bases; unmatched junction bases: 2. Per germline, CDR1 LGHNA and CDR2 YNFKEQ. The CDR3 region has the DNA TGTGCCAGCAGCCAAGAGGGACTAGCGGGAGTGGATACGCAGTATTTT. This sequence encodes CASSQEGLAGVDTQYF.

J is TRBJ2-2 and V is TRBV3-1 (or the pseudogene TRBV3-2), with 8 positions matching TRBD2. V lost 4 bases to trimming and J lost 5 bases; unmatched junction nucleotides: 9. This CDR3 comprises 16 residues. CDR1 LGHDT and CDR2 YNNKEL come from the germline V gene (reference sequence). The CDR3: CASSPPGLVGTGELFF. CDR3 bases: TGTGCCAGCAGCCCACCGGGACTAGTCGGTACCGGGGAGCTGTTTTTT.

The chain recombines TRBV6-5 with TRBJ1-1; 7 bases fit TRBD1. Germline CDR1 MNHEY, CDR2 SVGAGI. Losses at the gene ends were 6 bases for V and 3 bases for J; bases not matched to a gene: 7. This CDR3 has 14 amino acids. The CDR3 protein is CASSRPGGYTEAFF. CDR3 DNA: TGTGCCAGCAGCCGACCAGGGGGATACACTGAAGCTTTCTTT.

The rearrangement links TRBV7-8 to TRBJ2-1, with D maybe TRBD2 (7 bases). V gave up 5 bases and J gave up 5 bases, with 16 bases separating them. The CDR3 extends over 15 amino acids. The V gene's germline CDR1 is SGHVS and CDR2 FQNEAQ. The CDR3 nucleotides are TGTGCCAGCAGCCCGGGGGCGGGGGCACACAATGAGCAGTTCTTC. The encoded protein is CASSPGAGAHNEQFF.